A selection of T cell receptor beta chains follows, all from one sample in a study of T cells after yellow fever vaccination. TCRdb reanalysed the 5' RACE reads using MiXCR and keeps one entry per CDR3 protein. The sample contains about 29,000 distinct CDR3 sequences, about 5% of which appear only once. Sample: CD8+ T cells sorted from PBMCs, taken 10 days after the yellow fever booster vaccination. The receptors come from a man aged 25-45 years who received the YFV17D yellow fever vaccine. The CDR3 runs from the conserved cysteine through the conserved F or W. The D gene is left open where the match is weak. Some rows have no size entry. The others give once, few or many, or a class for an expanded clone.

cdr3_length | clone_size | j_call | v_call | d_call | cdr3_nt | cdr3_aa
14 | many | TRBJ2-7 | TRBV7-6 | - | TGTGCCAGCAGCAAAGGGGGGGGTTTCTACGAGCAGTACTTC | CASSKGGGFYEQYF
15 | medium-sized | TRBJ2-7 | TRBV2 | - | TGTGCCAGCAGATCCCGGGAGCCAGGGGCCTACGAGCAGTACTTC | CASRSREPGAYEQYF
16 | many | TRBJ1-1 | TRBV7-6 | TRBD1 | TGTGCCAGCAGCTTAGCCTACAGGGGAACGAACACTGAAGCTTTCTTT | CASSLAYRGTNTEAFF
16 | many | TRBJ2-1 | TRBV5-6 | - | TGTGCCAGCAGCGCAGAAGCGGCGGTTGGGTACAATGAGCAGTTCTTC | CASSAEAAVGYNEQFF
12 | - | TRBJ2-1 | TRBV6-2/TRBV6-3 | - | TGTGCCAGCAGTTACGGCGTTAATGAGCAGTTCTTC | CASSYGVNEQFF
16 | - | TRBJ2-2 | TRBV18 | TRBD2 | TGTGCCAGCCCCCGAATGGGGAGGGCCGACACCGGGGAGCTGTTTTTT | CASPRMGRADTGELFF
16 | - | TRBJ2-7 | TRBV3-1 | - | TGTGCCACCAGCCAGCAGATCCGGTGGCCGTTCGGCGAGCAGTACTTC | CATSQQIRWPFGEQYF
16 | many | TRBJ2-3 | TRBV7-6 | - | TGTGCCAGCAGCTTAGCCGGCGGGAAGAGCACAGATACGCAGTATTTT | CASSLAGGKSTDTQYF
14 | many | TRBJ2-7 | TRBV20-1 | TRBD2 | TGCAGTGCTAGGGAGCTAGCGGGAGGCTACGAGCAGTACTTC | CSARELAGGYEQYF
14 | many | TRBJ1-2 | TRBV27 | TRBD1 | TGTGCCGTATCGTCCGGGACAGGGGGTGACGGCTACACCTTC | CAVSSGTGGDGYTF
15 | many | TRBJ2-1 | TRBV11-2 | TRBD2 | TGTGCCAGCAGCTACATGAAACTAGCGGGAGTCGAGCAGTTCTTC | CASSYMKLAGVEQFF
15 | few | TRBJ2-2 | TRBV11-3 | - | TGTGCCAGCAGCTTAGATCCGGGATCCACCGGGGAGCTGTTTTTT | CASSLDPGSTGELFF
15 | many | TRBJ1-1 | TRBV19 | TRBD1 | TGTGCCAGTAGTCTATCAGGGGGTTCTGGCACTGAAGCTTTCTTT | CASSLSGGSGTEAFF
17 | many | TRBJ2-1 | TRBV7-2 | TRBD2 | TGTGCCAGCAGCTTAAGCCGGGACTACTCATTTTACAATGAGCAGTTCTTC | CASSLSRDYSFYNEQFF
15 | many | TRBJ2-2 | TRBV5-6 | - | TGTGCCAGCAGCTTGCCTATGGGGGTCACCGGGGAGCTGTTTTTT | CASSLPMGVTGELFF
15 | many | TRBJ2-3 | TRBV21-1 | - | TGTGCCAGCAGCAAGGGTCCCTTGGGCACAGATACGCAGTATTTT | CASSKGPLGTDTQYF
16 | few | TRBJ2-1 | TRBV7-2 | - | TGTGCCAGCAGCCCCCGCAGCGGGTGGCCCTCACAGGAGCAGTTCTTC | CASSPRSGWPSQEQFF
15 | many | TRBJ2-3 | TRBV10-3 | - | TGTGCCATCAGTGGATCTGGCCCAGAAACAGATACGCAGTATTTT | CAISGSGPETDTQYF
16 | many | TRBJ2-7 | TRBV4-3 | - | TGCGCCAGCAGCCAAGATAGCACAGGTTTGTCCTACGAGCAGTACTTC | CASSQDSTGLSYEQYF
14 | medium-sized | TRBJ2-7 | TRBV10-3 | - | TGTGCCATCAGTTACACCGACGGGGACTACGAGCAGTACTTC | CAISYTDGDYEQYF
15 | many | TRBJ2-1 | TRBV4-1 | - | TGCGCCAGCAGCCAAGAATTACGGGGGATGGCTGAGCAGTTCTTC | CASSQELRGMAEQFF
17 | many | TRBJ2-7 | TRBV4-3 | - | TGCGCCAGCAGCCAAGAACCCCTGGGGGCGTTAACCTACGAGCAGTACTTC | CASSQEPLGALTYEQYF
13 | many | TRBJ1-1 | TRBV12-3/TRBV12-4 | - | TGTGCCAGCAGTTTTAGGGGTACCACTGAAGCTTTCTTT | CASSFRGTTEAFF
13 | medium-sized | TRBJ2-7 | TRBV20-1 | - | TGCAGTGCTAGTAATTCCCCCCCCTACGAGCAGTACTTC | CSASNSPPYEQYF
11 | many | TRBJ2-2 | TRBV30 | - | TGTGCCTGGATTTGGGGCGGGGAGCTGTTTTTT | CAWIWGGELFF
14 | many | TRBJ2-3 | TRBV27 | - | TGTGCCAGCAGGGGGGGTGCGGGCTGGGATACGCAGTATTTT | CASRGGAGWDTQYF